This entry describes one T cell receptor beta chain. This CDR3 comprises 14 residues. Trimming removed 8 bases at V and 2 bases at J, with 10 bases between. Per germline, CDR1 MNHEY and CDR2 SVGEGT. TCRdb processed the RT-PCR reads anew with MiXCR; each CDR3 protein has one entry. Of more than 550,000 distinct CDR3 sequences in the sample, 14% are singletons; the top ten hold 3.6%. The sequenced sample consisted of memory CD4+ T cells from blood. The receptor comes from a female donor in good health, serving as a healthy control. J is TRBJ2-6 and V is TRBV6-2 or TRBV6-3; D perhaps matches TRBD1 (6 bases). The CDR3 coding sequence is TGTGCCAGCGTAACAGGGACTGGGGCCAACGTCCTGACTTTC. It translates to CASVTGTGANVLTF.